This is a list of T cell receptor beta chains from one sample in a study of CD8 T cells in ankylosing spondylitis. TCRdb re-analysed the 5' RACE reads in MiXCR, keeping a single row per CDR3 protein. The sample yields about 420,000 distinct CDR3 sequences, approximately 20% seen once. Source material: blood, either unsorted or a sorted T cell fraction (not recorded which). The receptors shown here come from a male donor with ankylosing spondylitis. Each CDR3 is given without its conserved first and last residue.

j_call | v_call | cdr3_aa
TRBJ1-5 | TRBV5-1 | ASSLEGRGREPQH
TRBJ2-7 | TRBV20-1 | SAKPSGGTFYEQY
TRBJ2-1 | TRBV3-1 | ASSYEGGEQF
TRBJ2-7 | TRBV14 | ASRPGGNSYEQY
TRBJ1-5 | TRBV20-1 | SARPYRGGNQPQH
TRBJ2-1 | TRBV3-1 | ASSQELELRWQF
TRBJ2-3 | TRBV7-2 | ASSLPRTDTQY
TRBJ1-1 | TRBV6-2/TRBV6-3 | ASSKQPNTEAF
TRBJ2-5 | TRBV25-1 | ASSGFGPQY
TRBJ1-5 | TRBV7-2 | ASRWTGTGGNQPQH
TRBJ2-1 | TRBV20-1 | SATSGRPGRASSYNEQF
TRBJ2-7 | TRBV14 | ASSQHYEQY
TRBJ2-1 | TRBV20-1 | SAIPGLAGGSSYNEQF
TRBJ2-6 | TRBV5-1 | ASSLTASGSGANVLT
TRBJ2-7 | TRBV12-3/TRBV12-4 | ASSLIRDSVYEQY
TRBJ2-1 | TRBV5-1 | ASSAGLGVSEQF
TRBJ2-3 | TRBV29-1 | SVRKTSTDTQY
TRBJ1-5 | TRBV5-1 | ASSLAGLQNQPQH
TRBJ2-5 | TRBV7-9 | ASSLDGGAETQY
TRBJ1-3 | TRBV6-2/TRBV6-3 | ASSSSSASGNTIY
TRBJ1-2 | TRBV3-1 | ASSQEVTGMYT
TRBJ2-4 | TRBV2 | ASSEVPGIAKNIQY
TRBJ1-5 | TRBV5-5 | ASSLRPPQEGNQPQH
TRBJ2-2 | TRBV7-6 | ASSLRSPTSTGELF
TRBJ2-1 | TRBV7-3 | ASRSGGERDNEQF
TRBJ2-1 | TRBV12-3/TRBV12-4 | ASSPRTNSYNEQF
TRBJ1-1 | TRBV6-1 | ASSPRGRGEAF
TRBJ2-1 | TRBV29-1 | SVWGGNEQF
TRBJ1-1 | TRBV9 | ASSAWGGNTEAF
TRBJ2-5 | TRBV5-1 | ASSLHVDSPQY
TRBJ1-1 | TRBV5-1 | ASSLDIPDGTEAF
TRBJ2-7 | TRBV5-4 | ASRRFGTRNYEQY
TRBJ2-2 | TRBV12-3/TRBV12-4 | ASRIAGGGGELF
TRBJ2-3 | TRBV11-2 | ASSPFGGDTDTQY